This TCR beta chain was sequenced during a study of cytomegalovirus exposure and HLA in healthy donors (dated 2017 in TCRdb). For the wider study: According to a later analysis, the roughly 130 validation repertoires were produced on the same platform as the roughly 600 repertoires of the first cohort. The study aimed to test whether cataloging public T cell receptors could reveal signatures of past pathogen exposure. The study combined high-throughput TCR immunosequencing, statistical association of individual TCRs with disease status, and machine learning to predict cytomegalovirus infection status. In addition to the first cohort of 666 subjects, a separate validation cohort of under 150 different subjects was used.

Results and caveats for the whole study, not just this receptor: Across donors, most TCR sequences were observed very rarely, whereas some public TCRs were present in many individuals. Three of the identified cytomegalovirus-associated TCR beta chains were confirmed in vitro to be specific for cytomegalovirus antigens. The classifier was reported to diagnose cytomegalovirus status with high specificity and sensitivity in both the original cohort and the validation cohort. All 130 or so repertoires were used to score co-occurrence in the validation cohort in a later analysis, because that analysis had no HLA typing for the cohort. In the study, some 160 TCR beta chains were listed as associated with cytomegalovirus. Subsequent analysis determined that TCRs grouped into clusters in the first cohort also showed a tendency toward co-occurrence across the roughly 130 validation repertoires, and roughly 95% of cluster scores exceeded 0. It was suggested by the authors that the approach could potentially be generalized to other disease states and immunological phenotypes.

Library creation used the immunoSEQ multiplex PCR assay. The authors processed their data as follows. To diagnose cytomegalovirus status from the catalog of TCR beta chain sequences, a statistical classification framework was built. TCRdb provides this immuneACCESS table in a form limited to in-frame rearrangements. Some clones are lacking; in checked studies, under half of them reflect an unresolved V gene, and why the rest are absent is not known. V and J calls and clone size are copied from that table; D and trimming were computed from the DNA. The sample contains about 220,000 clones, 90% to 95% of them found a single time. The top ten hold approximately 0.99% of the sample. Via the germline V gene, CDR1 is SGHRS and CDR2 YFSETQ. Trimming accounts for 4 bases at V and 6 bases at J, while the number of junction bases matched to no gene is 13. The CDR3 goes from the cysteine to the phenylalanine over 18 residues. The entry retains the CDR3 DNA only, 54 bases that are in frame from base 1.

The donors were included in the validation cohort of 130 or so subjects, a group kept apart from the roughly 680-subject first cohort. The table lists this clone with a count of one. Its antigen target is currently unknown. One base away there is no much larger clone; base qualities are not given. The clonotype originates from a woman aged 18-35 years in good health and CMV-seronegative. The chain was built from TRBV5-1 and TRBJ2-3, and TRBD2 matches 14 of the central bases. The source material was PBMCs. The sequence in DNA is TGCGCCAGCAGCACGCTTATCGGGACTAGCGGGAGTGGTGATACGCAGTATTTT. Its coded protein is CASSTLIGTSGSGDTQYF.